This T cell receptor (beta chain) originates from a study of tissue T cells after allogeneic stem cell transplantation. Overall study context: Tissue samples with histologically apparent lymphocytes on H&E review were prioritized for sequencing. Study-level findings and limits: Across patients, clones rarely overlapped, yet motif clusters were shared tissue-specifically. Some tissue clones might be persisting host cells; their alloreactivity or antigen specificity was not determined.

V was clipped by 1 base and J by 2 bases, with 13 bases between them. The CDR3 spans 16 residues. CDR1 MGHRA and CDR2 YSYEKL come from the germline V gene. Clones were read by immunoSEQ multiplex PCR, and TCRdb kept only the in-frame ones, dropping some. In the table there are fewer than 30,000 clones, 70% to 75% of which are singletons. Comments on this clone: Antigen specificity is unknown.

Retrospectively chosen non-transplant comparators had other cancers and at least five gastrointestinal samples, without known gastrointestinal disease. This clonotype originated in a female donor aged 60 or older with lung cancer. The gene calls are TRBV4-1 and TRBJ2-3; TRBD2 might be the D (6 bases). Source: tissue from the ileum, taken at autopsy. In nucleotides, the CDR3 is TGCGCCAGCAGCCAAGCGGACTACGCAGTCACAGATACGCAGTATTTT. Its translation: CASSQADYAVTDTQYF.